Here is one TCR beta chain with its context. Its antigen is unidentified. This CDR3 region has 14 residues. The trim removed 5 bases at V and 6 bases at J, leaving 8 bases unmatched. Germline CDR1 and CDR2: MDHEN and SYDVKM. The data stem from a study of cytomegalovirus exposure and HLA in healthy donors. Findings and caveats of the study: One cluster of highly shared sequence variants probably arose as a sequencing artifact. Association with HLA alleles at 0.05 false discovery rate was found for around 17,000 TCR beta sequences in a later analysis.

With 60 Vbeta and 13 Jbeta primers, the PCR was carried out. Clones were read by immunoSEQ multiplex PCR, and TCRdb kept only the in-frame ones, dropping some. This table holds about 200,000 clones, 65% to 85% found once. Material: PBMCs. The gene calls are TRBV28 and TRBJ2-5; TRBD1 agrees at 8 bases. The sequence was collected from a man in his fifties or sixties in good health and CMV-seronegative. CDR3 residues: CASSPQGVGQTQYF. DNA for the CDR3: TGTGCCAGCAGTCCACAGGGGGTAGGTCAGACCCAGTACTTC.